The rows below give T cell receptor beta chains drawn from one sample of a study of cytomegalovirus exposure and HLA in healthy donors. Measured with immunoSEQ multiplex PCR; TCRdb has only the in-frame clones, and not every one. The sample holds approximately 190,000 clones; roughly 88% are singletons and the top ten take roughly an eighth. Material for sequencing was PBMCs. Every receptor here comes from a young woman in good health and CMV-seropositive. Both conserved end residues are part of each CDR3. A D gene is named only where the DNA matches it firmly. Not every row has a clone size; where given, it reads once, few, many or a size class.

>.|TRBV7-2|TRBJ1-2|many
TGTGCCAGCAGCTTAGTTCGGGAGGGTGGCTATGGCTACACCTTC
CASSLVREGGYGYTF
>.|TRBV18|TRBJ1-1|.
TGTGCCAGCATTTCGACAGCGGGAACTGAAGCTTTCTTT
CASISTAGTEAFF
>TRBD1|TRBV18|TRBJ1-5|.
TGTGCCAGCTCATACTCAGGGGGAACGGAGCCCCAGCATTTT
CASSYSGGTEPQHF
>.|TRBV5-1|TRBJ2-3|.
TGCGCCAGCAGCTTGTTCAGTGAAGATACGCAGTATTTT
CASSLFSEDTQYF
>TRBD2|TRBV5-6|TRBJ2-7|few
TGTGCCAGCAGCTCACTGACTAGCGGGAGAACCCACGAGCAGTACTTC
CASSSLTSGRTHEQYF
>TRBD2|TRBV27|TRBJ2-7|.
TGTGCCAGCAGTTATGGACTAGCGGGATACGAGCAGTACTTC
CASSYGLAGYEQYF
>TRBD2|TRBV11-2|TRBJ2-7|.
TGTGCCAGCAGCTCCGCGGGAGAATTTGGCGAGCAGTACTTC
CASSSAGEFGEQYF
>TRBD2|TRBV5-1|TRBJ2-7|.
TGCGCCAGCAGCTTTGGTCTAGCGGTCTACGAGCAGTACTTC
CASSFGLAVYEQYF
>TRBD2|TRBV9|TRBJ2-7|.
TGTGCCAGCGCTGGTGGGGGCCTAGCGGGAGGTGAGCAGTACTTC
CASAGGGLAGGEQYF
>.|TRBV5-1|TRBJ1-2|.
TGCGCCAGCAGCTTGGGTGGGGGCCGTGGCTACACCTTC
CASSLGGGRGYTF
>.|TRBV10-1|TRBJ2-1|.
TGCGCCAGCAGTGAGTCACAGCGGAAAGCCTACAATGAGCAGTTCTTC
CASSESQRKAYNEQFF
>.|TRBV19|TRBJ1-2|few
TGTGCCAGTAGTAGGGCTTCATCGGGAGCTAACTATGGCTACACCTTC
CASSRASSGANYGYTF
>TRBD2|TRBV19|TRBJ2-1|few
TGTGCCAGTCGGACTAGCGGGATCAATGAGCAGTTCTTC
CASRTSGINEQFF
>TRBD2|TRBV29-1|TRBJ2-2|.
TGCAGCGTTGCAACGGGGAGGGCCGCCGGGGAGCTGTTTTTT
CSVATGRAAGELFF
>TRBD1|TRBV4-2|TRBJ2-1|once
TGTGCCAGCAGCCCCACGGGCACGGGACAGCGGATAAATGAGCAGTTCTTC
CASSPTGTGQRINEQFF
>.|TRBV29-1|TRBJ2-1|.
TGCAGCGGAGCCCTGACGGAGGGGCGTGAGCAGTTCTTC
CSGALTEGREQFF
>TRBD2|TRBV7-9|TRBJ2-7|once
TGTGCCAGCAGCTTAGCGGGAGGGCTCTACGAGCAGTACTTC
CASSLAGGLYEQYF